This T cell receptor (beta chain) was recorded in a study of T cell changes during pregnancy in multiple sclerosis (dated by TCRdb to between 2018 and 2021). Context from the whole study: In women with multiple sclerosis, the researchers looked at how the T cell repertoire shifted as pregnancy progressed.

The germline V gene yields SGHDN for CDR1 and FVKESK for CDR2. CDR3 length: 15 amino acids, cysteine to phenylalanine. Just CDR3 DNA is preserved here, 45 bases in frame from base 1. Trimming costs V 1 base and J 2 bases, and their ends lie 12 bases apart. The protocol used for the library was the immunoSEQ multiplex PCR assay. TCRdb took this table from immuneACCESS and kept in-frame rearrangements with V and J called. Such tables lack part of the clones; where checked against another copy, unresolved V genes explain under half of the gap, and the rest is unexplained. In this sample the table shows 130,000 or so clones, approximately 93% of which occur a single time. The ten largest clonotypes hold approximately 5.8% of the sample. A word on this clone: The antigen it binds to is not known. One base away there is no much larger clone; base qualities are not given.

The rearranged segments are TRBV14 and TRBJ2-7; the D gene is perhaps TRBD2, on 7 matching bases. The sequencing used peripheral blood, collected before pregnancy. The TCR was taken from a female donor with multiple sclerosis, enrolled in a pregnancy study. The CDR3 loop reads CASSQVGGRTYEQYF. The DNA is as follows: TGTGCCAGCAGCCAAGTCGGGGGGCGGACCTACGAGCAGTACTTC.